This TCR beta chain emerged from a study of cytomegalovirus exposure and HLA in healthy donors. About the research overall: Inside one of the first data releases sat around 85 million unique TCRs taken from HLA-typed donors.

Germline V gene lookup returns CDR1 MRHNA and CDR2 SNTAGT. The CDR3 extends over 13 amino acids. V was clipped by 4 bases and J by 3 bases, with 9 bases between them. PCR primers comprised 60 Vbeta and 13 Jbeta primers. The protocol was immunoSEQ multiplex PCR, while the TCRdb copy is restricted to in-frame clones and leaves out a portion. The data hold about 140,000 clones, with roughly four fifths observed a single time. Study results and limitations: Presence/absence analyses supposed approximately even sequencing depth among donors. Cytomegalovirus association was assigned to around 150 TCR beta chains.

As regards this clone: Its target is unknown.

This receptor was obtained from a man aged 35 to 55 in good health and CMV-seropositive. Sequenced input: PBMCs. J is TRBJ1-1 and V is TRBV6-4; no clear D gene. The CDR3 reads CASSAKRDTEAFF. The CDR3 DNA sequence: TGTGCCAGCAGTGCGAAGAGGGACACTGAAGCTTTCTTT.